Each of the 7 T cell receptor beta chains below was sequenced from the same sample in a study of shared clonotypes between healthy human individuals. Method: immunoSEQ multiplex PCR; TCRdb's copy keeps in-frame clones and lacks some. The table shows over a million clones, with about 76% occurring only once. Material for sequencing was memory CD4+ T cells sorted from blood. The subset: CD45RA-negative fraction. The source is a man younger than 35 in good health.

The V and J genes are TRBV27 and TRBJ1-6; TRBD1 might be the D (6 bases). V lost 6 bases, J lost 7 bases, and 10 bases lay in between. Germline CDR1 MNHEY, CDR2 SMNVEV (reference sequence). This CDR3 contains 13 residues. CDR3 DNA sequence: TGTGCCAGCAGGCCAGGGGTCAATTCACCCCTCCACTTT. It yields the protein CASRPGVNSPLHF.

The gene calls are TRBV27 and TRBJ2-1; TRBD2 matches at 13 bases. The CDR3 covers 15 residues. The V gene end was trimmed by 0 bases and the J gene end by 9 bases; junction bases not matched to a gene: 2. Germline lookup yields CDR1 MNHEY and CDR2 SMNVEV (reference sequence). The chain's CDR3 is CASSLSLAGGSEQFF. Written as DNA, the CDR3 is TGTGCCAGCAGTTTATCACTAGCGGGAGGGAGTGAGCAGTTCTTC.

This rearrangement joins TRBV27 to TRBJ2-2, with D unclear. Germline V gene sequence: CDR1 MNHEY, CDR2 SMNVEV (reference sequence). Trimming removed 2 bases at V and 4 bases at J, with 11 bases between. The CDR3 is 15 residues long. The CDR3 nucleotides read TGTGCCAGCAGTTTACTCCGTACACGCACCGGGGAGCTGTTTTTT. The encoded protein is CASSLLRTRTGELFF.

About this clone: The same CDR3 arises from other DNA sequences in this sample as well. The chain uses TRBV18 and TRBJ2-7; weak D call: TRBD2 (5 bases). This CDR3 contains 13 residues. V dropped 0 bases and J dropped 3 bases, with 6 bases sitting between them. Germline CDR1 and CDR2: KGHSH and LQKENI. CDR3 bases: TGTGCCAGCTCACCACCCGAGGGCTACGAGCAGTACTTC. Translating gives CASSPPEGYEQYF.

The chain links TRBV9 to TRBJ1-2, with a possible D match to TRBD1 (5 bases). The CDR3 has 14 residues. The V end was cut by 1 base, the J end by 6 bases, with 13 bases between. CDR1 SGDLS and CDR2 YYNGEE come from the germline V gene. The CDR3: CASSVLGAPDGYTF. The DNA of the CDR3 is TGTGCCAGCAGCGTACTCGGGGCGCCGGATGGCTACACCTTC.

The CDR3 nucleotides read TGTGCCAGCAGTAGACAGAATGAAAAACTGTTTTTT. Residues: CASSRQNEKLFF. The chain combines TRBV5-5 with TRBJ1-4, with TRBD1 as a possible D gene (5 bases). CDR1 and CDR2 (germline): SGHKS, YYEKEE (reference sequence). This CDR3 has 12 residues. Deletions cut 5 bases from V and 5 bases from J, with 7 bases between.

The chain uses TRBV10-3 and TRBJ2-1; 9 nucleotides match TRBD2. The CDR3 length is 14 residues. Germline loops: CDR1 ENHRY, CDR2 SYGVKD. The ends lost 6 bases at V and 6 bases at J; junction bases unmatched: 6. The CDR3 protein is CAISLAGEFNEQFF. Here the CDR3 DNA reads TGTGCCATCAGCTTAGCGGGGGAGTTCAATGAGCAGTTCTTC.